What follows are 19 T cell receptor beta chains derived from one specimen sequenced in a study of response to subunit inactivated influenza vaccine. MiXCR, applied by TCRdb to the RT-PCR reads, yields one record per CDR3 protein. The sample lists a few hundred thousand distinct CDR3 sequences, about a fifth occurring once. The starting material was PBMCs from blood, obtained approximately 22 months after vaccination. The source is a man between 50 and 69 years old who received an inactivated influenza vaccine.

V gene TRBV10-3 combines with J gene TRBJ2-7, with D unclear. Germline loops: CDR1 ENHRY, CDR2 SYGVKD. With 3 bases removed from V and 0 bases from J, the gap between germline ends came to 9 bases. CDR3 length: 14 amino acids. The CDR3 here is CAISEARVSYEQYF. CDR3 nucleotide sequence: TGTGCCATCAGTGAAGCTCGGGTCTCCTACGAGCAGTACTTC.

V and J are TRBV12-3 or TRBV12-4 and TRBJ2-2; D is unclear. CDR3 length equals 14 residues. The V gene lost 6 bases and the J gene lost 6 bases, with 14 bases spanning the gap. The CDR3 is CASSPLGMAGELFF. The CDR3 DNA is TGTGCCAGCAGCCCTCTTGGAATGGCCGGGGAGCTGTTTTTT.

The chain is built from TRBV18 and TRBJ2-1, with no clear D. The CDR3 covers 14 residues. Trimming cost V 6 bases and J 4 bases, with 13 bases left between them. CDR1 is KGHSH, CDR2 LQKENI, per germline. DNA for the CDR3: TGTGCCAGCTCCTACACACGCGAGTACAATGAGCAGTTCTTC. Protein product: CASSYTREYNEQFF.

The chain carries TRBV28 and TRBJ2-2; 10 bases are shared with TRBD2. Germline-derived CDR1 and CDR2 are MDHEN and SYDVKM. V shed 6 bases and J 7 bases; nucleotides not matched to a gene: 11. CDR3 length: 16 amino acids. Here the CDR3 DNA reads TGTGCCAGCAGCCGGTCCGGGACTAGCGTGGGCGGGGAGCTGTTTTTT. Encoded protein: CASSRSGTSVGGELFF.

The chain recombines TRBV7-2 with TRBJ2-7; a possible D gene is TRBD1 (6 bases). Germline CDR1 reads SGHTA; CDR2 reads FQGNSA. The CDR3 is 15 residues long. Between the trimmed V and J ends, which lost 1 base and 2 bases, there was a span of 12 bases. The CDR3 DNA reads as TGTGCCAGCAGCTTAGAGCCAGGGGCTCCCTACGAGCAGTACTTC. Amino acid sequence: CASSLEPGAPYEQYF.

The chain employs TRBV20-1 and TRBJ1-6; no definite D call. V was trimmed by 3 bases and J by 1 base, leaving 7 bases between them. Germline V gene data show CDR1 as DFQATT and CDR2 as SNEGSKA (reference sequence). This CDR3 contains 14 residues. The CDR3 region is CSASGGSYNSPLHF. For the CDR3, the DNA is TGCAGTGCTAGTGGAGGGTCCTATAATTCACCCCTCCACTTT.

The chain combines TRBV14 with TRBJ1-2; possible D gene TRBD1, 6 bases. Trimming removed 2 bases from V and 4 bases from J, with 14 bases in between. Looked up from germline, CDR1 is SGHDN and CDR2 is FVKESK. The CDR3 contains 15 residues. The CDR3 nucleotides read TGTGCCAGCAGCCAACCAGGGGCGAGTCTCTATGGCTACACCTTC. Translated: CASSQPGASLYGYTF.

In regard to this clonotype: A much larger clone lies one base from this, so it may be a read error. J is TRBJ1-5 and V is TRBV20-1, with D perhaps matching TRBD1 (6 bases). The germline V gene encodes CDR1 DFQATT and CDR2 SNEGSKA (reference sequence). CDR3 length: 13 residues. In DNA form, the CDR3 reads TGCAGTGCTAGCAGACAGGAAAATCAGGCCCAGCATTTT. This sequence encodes CSASRQENQAQHF.

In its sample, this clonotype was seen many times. The CDR3 DNA reads TGTGCCAGCAGAAATTTCGGCGGCTACAATGAGCAGTTCTTC. It translates to CASRNFGGYNEQFF. This chain links TRBV27 with TRBJ2-1; D is unclear. V was pared by 6 bases and J by 3 bases, with 12 bases between. The CDR3 contains 14 residues. CDR1 and CDR2 from the germline V gene are MNHEY and SMNVEV (reference sequence).

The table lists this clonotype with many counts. The CDR3 loop is CATSWQGAYEQYF. The CDR3 coding sequence is TGTGCCACCTCGTGGCAGGGGGCCTACGAGCAGTACTTC. V usage is TRBV7-2 and J usage is TRBJ2-7; TRBD1 matches at 7 bases. Germline lookup yields CDR1 SGHTA and CDR2 FQGNSA. The CDR3 extends over 13 amino acids. Trimming cost V 10 bases and J 2 bases; bases outside gene matches: 8.

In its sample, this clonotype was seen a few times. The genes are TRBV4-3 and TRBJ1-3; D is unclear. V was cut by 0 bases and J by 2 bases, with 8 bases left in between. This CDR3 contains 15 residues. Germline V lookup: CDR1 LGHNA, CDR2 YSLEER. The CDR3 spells CASSQDRLPGNTIYF. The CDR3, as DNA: TGCGCCAGCAGCCAAGACCGATTGCCTGGAAACACCATATATTTT.

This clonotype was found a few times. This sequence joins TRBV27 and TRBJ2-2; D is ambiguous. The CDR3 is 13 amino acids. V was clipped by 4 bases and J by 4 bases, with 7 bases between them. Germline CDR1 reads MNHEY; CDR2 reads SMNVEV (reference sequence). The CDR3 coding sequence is TGTGCCAGCAGTTCACCAGTCACCGGGGAGCTGTTTTTT. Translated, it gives CASSSPVTGELFF.

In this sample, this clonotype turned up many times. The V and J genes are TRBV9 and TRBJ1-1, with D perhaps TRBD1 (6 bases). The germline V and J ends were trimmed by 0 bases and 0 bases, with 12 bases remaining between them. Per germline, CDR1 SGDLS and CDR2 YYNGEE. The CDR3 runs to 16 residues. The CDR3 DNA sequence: TGTGCCAGCAGCGTAGCTACGAGGACAGTGAACACTGAAGCTTTCTTT. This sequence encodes CASSVATRTVNTEAFF.

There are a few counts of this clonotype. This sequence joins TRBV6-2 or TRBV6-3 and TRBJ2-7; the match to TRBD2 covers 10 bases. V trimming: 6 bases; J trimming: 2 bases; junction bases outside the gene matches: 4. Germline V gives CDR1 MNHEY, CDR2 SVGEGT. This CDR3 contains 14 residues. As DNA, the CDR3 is TGTGCCAGCAGCCTAGCGGGGGCCACCTACGAGCAGTACTTC. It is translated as CASSLAGATYEQYF.

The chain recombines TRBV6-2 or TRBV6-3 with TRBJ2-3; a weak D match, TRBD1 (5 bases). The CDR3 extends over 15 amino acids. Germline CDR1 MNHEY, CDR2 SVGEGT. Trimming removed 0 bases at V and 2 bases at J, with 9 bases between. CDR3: CASSYSTVNTDTQYF. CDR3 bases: TGTGCCAGCAGTTACTCGACAGTCAACACAGATACGCAGTATTTT.

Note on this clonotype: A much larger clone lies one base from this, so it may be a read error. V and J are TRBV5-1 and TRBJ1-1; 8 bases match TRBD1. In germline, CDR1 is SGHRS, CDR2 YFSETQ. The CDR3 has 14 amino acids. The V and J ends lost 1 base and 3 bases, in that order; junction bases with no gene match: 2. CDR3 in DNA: TGCGCCAGCAGCTTGCAGGGGGCGGACACTGAAGCTTTCTTT. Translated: CASSLQGADTEAFF. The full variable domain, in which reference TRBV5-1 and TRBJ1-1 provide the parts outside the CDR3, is KAGVTQTPRYLIKTRGQQVTLSCSPISGHRSVSWYQQTPGQGLQFLFEYFSETQRNKGNFPGRFSGRQFSNSRSEMNVSTLELGDSALYLCASSLQGADTEAFFGQGTRLTVV.

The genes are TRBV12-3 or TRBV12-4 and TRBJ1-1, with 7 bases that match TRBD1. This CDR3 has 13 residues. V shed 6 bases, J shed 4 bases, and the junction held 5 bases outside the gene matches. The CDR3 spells CASRATGTTEAFF. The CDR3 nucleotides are TGTGCCAGCAGGGCGACAGGGACCACTGAAGCTTTCTTT.

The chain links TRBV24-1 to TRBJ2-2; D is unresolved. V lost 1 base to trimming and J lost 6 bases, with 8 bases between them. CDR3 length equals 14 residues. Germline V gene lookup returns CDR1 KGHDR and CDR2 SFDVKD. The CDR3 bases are TGTGCCACCAGTGATTTTGAGGTCCCCGGGGAGCTGTTTTTT. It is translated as CATSDFEVPGELFF.

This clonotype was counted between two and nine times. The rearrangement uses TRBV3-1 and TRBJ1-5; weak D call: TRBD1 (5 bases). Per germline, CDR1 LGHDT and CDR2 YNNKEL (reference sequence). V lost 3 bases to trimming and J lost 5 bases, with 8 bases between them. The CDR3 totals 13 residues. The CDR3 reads CASSQMGDQPQHF. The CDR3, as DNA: TGTGCCAGCAGCCAGATGGGGGATCAGCCCCAGCATTTT.